These 32 T cell receptor beta chains share one sample of origin, sequenced in a study of blood T cells in healthy people across ages. With a J-beta primer mix and a sample-barcoded 5' primer, a second PCR ran 7 to 11 cycles. One entry per CDR3 protein, called by TCRdb with MiXCR from the 5' RACE reads. The table records about 930,000 distinct CDR3 sequences, almost 30% of them present only once. The same data also contributed to another study, on T cells of mothers and their children.

Sequencing was done on a sample of blood. The receptors stem from a woman aged 40 to 50 in good health.

With regard to this clonotype: The junction shows a germline mismatch at one end, possibly a read error. The rearrangement joins TRBV7-9 to TRBJ2-5; D is uncertain. The germline V gene has CDR1 SEHNR and CDR2 FQNEAQ (reference sequence). This CDR3 has 15 residues. DNA for the CDR3: TGTGCCAGCACCTTACCCCCGACTCCGGAGAGGACCCAGTACTTC. Translating it yields CASTLPPTPERTQYF.

This clonotype occurred a few times. V gene TRBV6-4 combines with J gene TRBJ2-3; 10 positions match TRBD1. V lost 5 bases and J lost 6; bases outside the gene matches: 11. The CDR3 has 16 residues. CDR1 is MRHNA and CDR2 is SNTAGT in the germline V gene. DNA of the CDR3: TGTGCCAGCAGTCCGAACCCCGGGACAGGGGCCGATACGCAGTATTTT. Protein: CASSPNPGTGADTQYF.

A few counts support this clonotype. The J gene is TRBJ2-2, the V gene TRBV6-6; D unclear. V gave up 6 bases and J gave up 4 bases, with 12 bases separating them. The CDR3 has 14 residues. Germline assignment: CDR1 MNHNY and CDR2 SVGAGI (reference sequence). In nucleotides, the CDR3 is TGTGCCAGCAGCCCCGTGGGTGGCACCGGGGAGCTGTTTTTT. Translating gives CASSPVGGTGELFF.

Points on this clonotype: A read error may account for a junction end that differs from germline. The V and J genes are TRBV7-7 and TRBJ2-2; either TRBD1 or TRBD2 may supply D (5 bases each). Germline V gives CDR1 SSHAT, CDR2 FNYEAQ (reference sequence). CDR3 length equals 16 residues. The CDR3: CASSPGRTINTGELFF. DNA for the CDR3: TGTGCTAGCAGCCCGGGACGGACGATTAACACCGGGGAGCTGTTTTTT.

On this clonotype: A much larger clone lies one base from this, so it may be a read error. The chain has TRBV20-1 and TRBJ2-7, with TRBD2 identical over 7 bases. Germline trimming cut 1 base from V and 3 bases from J; bases unmatched to any gene: 9. The CDR3 is 15 amino acids. Germline assignment: CDR1 DFQATT and CDR2 SNEGSKA (reference sequence). CDR3 coding DNA: TGCAGTGCTAGAGCTATTAGCGGGCCCAACTACGAGCAGTACTTC. Its translation is CSARAISGPNYEQYF.

The chain employs TRBV20-1 and TRBJ1-2; 9 positions agree with TRBD1. The CDR3 is 16 amino acids. Per the germline V gene, CDR1 is DFQATT and CDR2 is SNEGSKA (reference sequence). V shed 1 base, J shed 13 bases, and the junction held 19 bases outside the gene matches. This CDR3 reads CSARVSPGQGDYGSTF. As DNA, the CDR3 is TGCAGTGCTAGAGTATCACCGGGACAGGGAGACTATGGCAGCACCTTC.

This clonotype was picked up many times. V and J are TRBV25-1 and TRBJ2-1; D is perhaps TRBD1 or TRBD2 (5 bases each). This CDR3 region has 12 residues. The V gene's germline CDR1 is MGHDK and CDR2 SYGVNS. V was clipped by 6 bases and J by 2 bases, with 5 bases between them. The CDR3 coding sequence is TGTGCCAGCAGGGGACCCTACAATGAGCAGTTCTTC. It translates to CASRGPYNEQFF.

This clonotype appeared many times. The CDR3 DNA reads as TGTGCCAGCAGTGAAGGTCGGATGGGACTAGCCAAAAACATTCAGTACTTC. This codes for CASSEGRMGLAKNIQYF. The chain combines TRBV2 with TRBJ2-4; the D gene is possibly TRBD2 (6 bases). The CDR3 is made up of 17 amino acids. Germline V gene sequence: CDR1 SNHLY, CDR2 FYNNEI. The V gene lost 1 base and the J gene lost 0 bases, with 13 bases spanning the gap. Complete variable domain (other parts from reference TRBV2 and TRBJ2-4): EPEVTQTPSHQVTQMGQEVILRCVPISNHLYFYWYRQILGQKVEFLVSFYNNEISEKSEIFDDQFSVERPDGSNFTLKIRSTKLEDSAMYFCASSEGRMGLAKNIQYFGAGTRLSVL.

As for this clonotype: Being one base from a much bigger clone, this may be a read error. This chain connects TRBV7-2 to TRBJ2-7; D possibly corresponds to TRBD1 (5 bases). This CDR3 contains 14 residues. Germline lookup yields CDR1 SGHTA and CDR2 FQGNSA. Here the CDR3 reads CASSLGAGQYGHTF. The CDR3 DNA reads as TGTGCCAGCAGCTTAGGTGCAGGGCAGTATGGCCACACCTTC.

The rearrangement links TRBV15 to TRBJ1-1, with D hard to call. The CDR3 contains 12 residues. The V and J ends lost 6 bases and 1 base respectively, with 6 bases between them. Germline V gene lookup returns CDR1 LNHNV and CDR2 YYDKDF (reference sequence). This chain's CDR3 is CATSPRNTEAFF. DNA for the CDR3: TGTGCCACCAGTCCAAGGAACACTGAAGCTTTCTTT.

This clonotype was counted a few times. The chain links TRBV27 to TRBJ2-1; perhaps D is TRBD1 or TRBD2 (5 bases each). The CDR3 sequence is 14 residues long. V lost 4 bases, J lost 6 bases, and 13 bases lay in between. Germline V gene lookup returns CDR1 MNHEY and CDR2 SMNVEV (reference sequence). The DNA for the CDR3 is TGTGCCAGCAGTTATGGGACCGAGGGCAATGAGCAGTTCTTC. Translated, it gives CASSYGTEGNEQFF.

CDR3 residues: CASSFRRADQYF. The CDR3 DNA sequence: TGTGCCAGCAGTTTCAGGCGTGCGGACCAGTACTTC. The chain recombines TRBV12-3 or TRBV12-4 with TRBJ2-5; no clear D gene. V shed 3 bases and J shed 10 bases, with 12 bases lying between them. CDR3 length: 12 amino acids.

This clonotype was seen repeatedly, ten times or more. The chain carries TRBV29-1 and TRBJ2-5; TRBD2 matches 8 bases. This CDR3 spans 18 amino acids. CDR1 SQVTM and CDR2 ANQGSEA come from the germline V gene. The trim removed 7 bases at V and 12 bases at J, leaving 31 bases unmatched. The CDR3 spells CSDGGSGGPYEQYLLEYF. The CDR3 DNA sequence: TGCAGCGACGGGGGAAGCGGGGGACCTTACGAGCAGTACCTGTTGGAGTACTTC.

This clonotype was counted only a few times. This chain connects TRBV28 to TRBJ1-1; the D gene is possibly TRBD1 (5 bases). The CDR3 runs to 16 residues. Trimming stripped 5 bases from V and 3 bases from J, with 19 bases between. The germline CDR1 and CDR2 sequences are MDHEN and SYDVKM. CDR3 loop: CASSRDSLASYTEAFF. CDR3 coding DNA: TGTGCCAGCAGTCGGGACTCCCTGGCCTCGTACACTGAAGCTTTCTTT. Full variable domain (outside the CDR3, taken from reference TRBV28 and TRBJ1-1): DVKVTQSSRYLVKRTGEKVFLECVQDMDHENMFWYRQDPGLGLRLIYFSYDVKMKEKGDIPEGYSVSREKKERFSLILESASTNQTSMYLCASSRDSLASYTEAFFGQGTRLTVV.

This clonotype was counted ten times or more. The chain has TRBV4-1 and TRBJ1-6, with 8 bases matching TRBD1. Per germline, CDR1 MGHRA and CDR2 YSYEKL. This CDR3 region has 14 residues. Trimming removed 2 bases from V and 6 bases from J; junction bases left unmatched: 0. The DNA of the CDR3 is TGCGCCAGCAGCCAAACAGGGGGTAATTCACCCCTCCACTTT. This sequence encodes CASSQTGGNSPLHF.

The chain recombines TRBV7-2 with TRBJ1-6, with 7 bases lining up with TRBD1. The CDR3 totals 14 residues. In germline, CDR1 is SGHTA, CDR2 FQGNSA. The V segment lost 3 bases and the J segment 9 bases; nucleotides outside the gene matches: 5. The CDR3 DNA is TGTGCCAGCAGCTTTGGGACAGTCAGTTCACCCCTCCACTTT. It is translated as CASSFGTVSSPLHF.

This clonotype was seen a handful of times. This chain joins TRBV3-1 and TRBJ2-7; 7 nucleotides align to TRBD1. CDR3 length: 15 amino acids. CDR1 and CDR2 (germline): LGHDT, YNNKEL (reference sequence). V gave up 7 bases and J gave up 5 bases; unmatched junction bases: 14. CDR3 loop: CASTSTRQGHHEQYF. The CDR3 nucleotides are TGTGCCAGCACCTCGACAAGACAGGGACACCACGAGCAGTACTTC.

A note on this clonotype: A much larger clone differs from this one at a single base, so this may be a read error. The chain joins TRBV7-3 to TRBJ2-5, with D perhaps given as TRBD1 or TRBD2 (5 bases each). Germline CDR1 SGHTA, CDR2 FQGTGA. V was shortened by 2 bases and J by 9 bases, with 16 bases between the two germline ends. The CDR3 runs to 14 residues. CDR3 loop: CASSLRPGKEAQYF. The CDR3 DNA reads TGTGCCAGCAGCTTACGTCCAGGGAAGGAGGCCCAGTACTTC.

Points on this clonotype: A much larger clone sits a single nucleotide away, making a read error possible. V is TRBV27 and J is TRBJ2-5; D is unclear. The J call is doubtful: the DNA matches TRBJ2-1 better. The CDR3 contains 13 residues. Germline CDR1 and CDR2: MNHEY and SMNVEV (reference sequence). The CDR3 here is CASSFKYQETQFF. In DNA form, the CDR3 reads TGTGCCAGCAGTTTTAAGTACCAAGAGACCCAGTTCTTC.

This clonotype appeared a few times. V is TRBV6-6 and J is TRBJ1-4; D uncertain. Trimming took 0 bases from V and 0 from J, leaving 5 bases between them. Germline-derived CDR1 and CDR2 are MNHNY and SVGAGI (reference sequence). The CDR3 contains 15 residues. The CDR3 spells CASSYSDATNEKLFF. The CDR3, as DNA: TGTGCCAGCAGTTACTCGGACGCAACTAATGAAAAACTGTTTTTT.

This clonotype was seen more than once but under ten times. The chain links TRBV14 to TRBJ2-7, with D hard to call. Per the germline V gene, CDR1 is SGHDN and CDR2 is FVKESK. The CDR3 contains 14 residues. Trimming took 2 bases from V and 0 from J, leaving 8 bases between them. The CDR3 sequence: CASSQKSSSYEQYF. CDR3 bases: TGTGCCAGCAGCCAAAAGAGTAGCTCCTACGAGCAGTACTTC. The variable domain in full, with the rest retrieved from reference TRBV14 and TRBJ2-7, is EAGVTQFPSHSVIEKGQTVTLRCDPISGHDNLYWYRRVMGKEIKFLLHFVKESKQDESGMPNNRFLAERTGGTYSTLKVQPAELEDSGVYFCASSQKSSSYEQYFGPGTRLTVT.

This clonotype was counted many times. The chain uses TRBV7-2 and TRBJ2-7; 9 positions match TRBD1. The germline gives CDR1 SGHTA, CDR2 FQGNSA. This CDR3 is 14 amino acids long. The J segment lost 3 bases and the V segment lost 5 bases, leaving 5 bases of the junction unmatched. This CDR3 is CASSPTGQGYEQYF. CDR3 coding DNA: TGTGCCAGCAGCCCCACGGGACAGGGCTACGAGCAGTACTTC.

This clonotype was picked up a small number of times. The chain carries TRBV27 and TRBJ2-3; 10 bases agree with TRBD1. CDR3 length: 15 residues. The J segment lost 4 bases and the V segment lost 3 bases, leaving 4 bases of the junction unmatched. Germline V lookup: CDR1 MNHEY, CDR2 SMNVEV (reference sequence). The CDR3 protein is CASSFQTGGADTQYF. Here the CDR3 DNA reads TGTGCCAGCAGTTTTCAGACAGGGGGCGCAGATACGCAGTATTTT.

There are a few counts of this clonotype. This chain connects TRBV2 to TRBJ2-5; 7 nucleotides agree with TRBD1. The CDR3 contains 15 residues. The V gene's germline CDR1 is SNHLY and CDR2 FYNNEI. V gave up 2 bases and J gave up 1 base; unmatched junction bases: 4. The CDR3 coding sequence is TGTGCCAGCAGTGAACAAGGACAGGTCCAAGAGACCCAGTACTTC. It yields the protein CASSEQGQVQETQYF.

A few counts support this clonotype. V is TRBV6-5 and J is TRBJ2-2; TRBD2 aligns across 9 bases. The germline CDR1 and CDR2 sequences are MNHEY and SVGAGI. This CDR3 spans 16 amino acids. With V trimmed by 2 bases and J by 3 bases, 4 bases remained unmatched. CDR3 nucleotides: TGTGCCAGCAGTTACGGAGCGGGGGGCGACACCGGGGAGCTGTTTTTT. The encoded protein is CASSYGAGGDTGELFF.

This clonotype was counted ten times or more. The chain carries TRBV30 and TRBJ2-1, with D possibly matching TRBD2 (5 bases). The V gene lost 3 bases and the J gene lost 7 bases, with 7 bases spanning the gap. The CDR3 spans 11 residues. Germline-derived CDR1 and CDR2 are GTSNPN and SVGIG (reference sequence). The CDR3 loop reads CAWRTTNEQFF. The CDR3 DNA is TGTGCCTGGAGGACTACGAATGAGCAGTTCTTC.

This clonotype appeared a few times. The CDR3 region is CSADRAQEGTQYF. CDR3 sequence (DNA): TGCAGTGCTGACCGAGCGCAGGAGGGGACCCAGTACTTC. V usage is TRBV20-1 and J usage is TRBJ2-5; the D gene is possibly TRBD2 (6 bases). The CDR3 is 13 residues long. V was shortened by 5 bases and J by 7 bases, with 17 bases between the two germline ends. Germline assignment: CDR1 DFQATT and CDR2 SNEGSKA (reference sequence).

This clonotype was seen more than once but under ten times. The V call is TRBV7-2, the J call TRBJ2-1, with TRBD2 identical over 10 bases. This CDR3 contains 17 residues. V dropped 0 bases and J dropped 1; count of bases not matched to a gene: 3. Germline V CDR1 and CDR2: SGHTA, FQGNSA. CDR3 bases: TGTGCCAGCAGCTTAGCCTTAGCGGGGGGTTCCTACAATGAGCAGTTCTTC. It yields the protein CASSLALAGGSYNEQFF.

This clonotype has at least ten counts. The V call is TRBV6-5, the J call TRBJ1-2; D uncertain. The CDR3 length is 13 residues. Germline V CDR1 and CDR2: MNHEY, SVGAGI. V lost 2 bases, J lost 3 bases, and 7 bases lay in between. CDR3 loop: CASSYRTYYGYTF. CDR3 nucleotides: TGTGCCAGCAGTTACAGGACGTACTATGGCTACACCTTC.

This clonotype was counted many times. This chain connects TRBV29-1 to TRBJ2-5, with D tentatively TRBD2 (5 bases). With 1 base removed from V and 5 bases from J, the gap between germline ends came to 14 bases. Germline assignment: CDR1 SQVTM and CDR2 ANQGSEA. The CDR3 is made up of 14 amino acids. CDR3 region: CSVEVSSGYETQYF. CDR3 sequence (DNA): TGCAGCGTTGAAGTATCGTCGGGGTACGAGACCCAGTACTTC. The full variable domain, completed using reference TRBV29-1 and TRBJ2-5, is SAVISQKPSRDICQRGTSLTIQCQVDSQVTMMFWYRQQPGQSLTLIATANQGSEATYESGFVIDKFPISRPNLTFSTLTVSNMSPEDSSIYLCSVEVSSGYETQYFGPGTRLLVL.

This clonotype was found many times. The V gene is TRBV20-1, the J gene TRBJ2-3; TRBD2 matches 7 bases. Germline V gene sequence: CDR1 DFQATT, CDR2 SNEGSKA (reference sequence). V lost 4 bases, J lost 0 bases, and 7 bases stayed unmatched. This CDR3 has 15 residues. CDR3 in amino acids: CSAIPGGGSTDTQYF. The CDR3 DNA reads TGCAGTGCTATCCCTGGCGGGGGAAGCACAGATACGCAGTATTTT.

Turning to this clonotype: A much larger clone lies one base from this, so it may be a read error. The V call is TRBV28, the J call TRBJ2-7; 9 bases fit TRBD1. Per germline, CDR1 MDHEN and CDR2 SYDVKM. This CDR3 is 15 amino acids long. The CDR3 sequence is CANSSGGTGSYEQYF. DNA of the CDR3: TGTGCCAACAGTTCGGGCGGGACAGGGTCCTACGAGCAGTACTTC.